This TCR beta chain was identified in a study of blood T cell repertoires in COVID-19. Study-level background: Spain, Italy and the United States supplied samples that represented acute and convalescent COVID-19. PBMCs, B-cell-depleted T cells, or T cells provided the cDNA or gDNA that made up the material.

There are 14 residues in the CDR3. Per germline, CDR1 MDHEN and CDR2 SYDVKM. With 8 bases clipped from V and 0 bases from J, the junction kept 2 bases outside the gene matches. Original data processing: Reference gene primers were amplified, and this amplification served to estimate nucleated cell counts. Generated by immunoSEQ multiplex PCR, the TCRdb table keeps only in-frame clones and is missing some. The D gene and trimming were derived from the DNA, and the V and J assignments and clone size from that table. This table holds 32,000 or so clones, approximately 90% found once. The rearrangement uses TRBV28 and TRBJ2-1; 9 nucleotides agree with TRBD2. The clonotype originates from a man aged 50 to 60 with active or convalescent COVID-19. The sequenced material came from peripheral blood. CDR3 sequence: CASGSGGSYNEQFF. The CDR3 DNA is TGTGCCAGCGGTAGCGGGGGCTCCTACAATGAGCAGTTCTTC.